The entry below describes one T cell receptor (beta chain). Antigen specificity is unknown. The CDR3 runs 19 residues. The junction had 19 bases not matched to a gene; V was cut back by 3 bases and J by 2 bases. CDR1 is SGHAT and CDR2 is FQNNGV in the germline V gene. This specimen belongs to a study of T cell responses to AZD1222 COVID-19 vaccine. About the research overall: Timing groups of about 4 and about 12 weeks for second doses were pooled.

General study results and limits: Among AZD1222 vaccinees, only 5 to 7 were seropositive at baseline.

TCRdb's table, derived via immunoSEQ multiplex PCR, lists solely in-frame clones and lacks some. The sample shows about 150,000 clones, around 95% of them seen only once. Sequencing was performed on peripheral blood, taken on day 0 of AZD1222 vaccination. The TCR comes from an adult in good health. This sequence joins TRBV11-2 and TRBJ2-7; TRBD1 aligns across 7 bases. The CDR3 region has the DNA TGTGCCAGCAGCTTTGGCCCGACAGGGTTCCCTATAAGACCCTACGAGCAGTACGTC. This sequence encodes CASSFGPTGFPIRPYEQYV.